This TCR beta chain was documented in a study of blood T cells in healthy people across ages. General study results and limits: Diversity was estimated from one million T cells, and these estimates were considered underestimates.

A J-beta primer mix and a sample-barcoded 5' primer were used in a second PCR of roughly 6 to 11 cycles. TCRdb processed the 5' RACE reads anew with MiXCR; each CDR3 protein has one entry. The sample lists about 730,000 distinct CDR3 sequences, roughly two fifths occurring once. The CDR3 runs to 17 residues. Germline CDR1 is MNHNS and CDR2 is SASEGT. The junction had 6 bases not matched to a gene; V was cut back by 0 bases and J by 5 bases. With regard to this clonotype: Its antigen is still unknown.

The TCR originated in a woman aged 55 to 70 in good health. This rearrangement joins TRBV6-1 to TRBJ2-5; TRBD2 aligns across 13 bases. The source material was blood. The CDR3 DNA sequence: TGTGCCAGCAGTGAAGCCCCCCCGACTAGCGGGAGGGAGACCCAGTACTTC. Translated, it gives CASSEAPPTSGRETQYF.